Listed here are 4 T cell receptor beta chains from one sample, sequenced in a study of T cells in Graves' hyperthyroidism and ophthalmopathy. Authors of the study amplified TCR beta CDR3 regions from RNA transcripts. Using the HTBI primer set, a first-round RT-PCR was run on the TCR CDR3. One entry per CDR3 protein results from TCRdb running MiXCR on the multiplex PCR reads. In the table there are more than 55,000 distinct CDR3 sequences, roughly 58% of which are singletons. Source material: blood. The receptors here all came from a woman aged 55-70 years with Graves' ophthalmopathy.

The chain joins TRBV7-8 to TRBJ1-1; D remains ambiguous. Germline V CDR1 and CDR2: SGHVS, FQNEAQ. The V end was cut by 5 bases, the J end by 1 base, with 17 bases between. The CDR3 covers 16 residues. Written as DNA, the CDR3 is TGTGCCAGCAGCATTCAATCTGGACCGGGGAACACTGAAGCTTTCTTT. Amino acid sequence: CASSIQSGPGNTEAFF.

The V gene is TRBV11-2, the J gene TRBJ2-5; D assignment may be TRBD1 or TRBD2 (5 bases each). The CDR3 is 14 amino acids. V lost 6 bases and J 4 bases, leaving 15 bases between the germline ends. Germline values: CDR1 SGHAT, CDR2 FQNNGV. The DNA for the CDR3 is TGTGCCAGCAGTCGTTCCGGGACGGGAGAGACCCAGTACTTC. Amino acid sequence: CASSRSGTGETQYF.

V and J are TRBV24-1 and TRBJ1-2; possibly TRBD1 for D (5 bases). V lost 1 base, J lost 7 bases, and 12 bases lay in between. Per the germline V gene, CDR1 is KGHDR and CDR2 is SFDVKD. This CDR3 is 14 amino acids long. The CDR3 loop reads CATSDFGREGGYTF. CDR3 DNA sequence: TGTGCCACCAGTGATTTCGGCAGGGAGGGTGGCTACACCTTC.

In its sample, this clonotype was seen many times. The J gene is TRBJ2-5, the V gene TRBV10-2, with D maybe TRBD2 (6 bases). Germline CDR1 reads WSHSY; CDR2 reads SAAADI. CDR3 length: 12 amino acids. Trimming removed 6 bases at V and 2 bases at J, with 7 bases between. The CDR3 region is CASRDYQETQYF. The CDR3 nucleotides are TGCGCCAGCAGGGACTATCAAGAGACCCAGTACTTC.